A selection of T cell receptor beta chains follows, all from one sample in a study of vaccination and CD4 T cells after COVID-19. One entry per CDR3 protein results from TCRdb running MiXCR on the PCR reads. The table shows 15,000 to 20,000 distinct CDR3 sequences, with approximately 55% occurring only once. These receptors have no known antigen. Sequenced sample: CD4+ T cells from blood, cultured in vitro. Receptors were obtained from a human donor who had recovered from COVID-19. The CDR3 runs from the conserved cysteine through the conserved F or W. A D gene is named only where the DNA matches it firmly. Clone size is given for some rows only: seen once, a few or many times, or a class if the clone is expanded.

j_call d_call v_call clone_size cdr3_aa cdr3_nt
TRBJ2-5 TRBD1 TRBV7-8 NA CASSLQGGQETQYF TGTGCCAGCAGCCTACAGGGGGGCCAAGAGACCCAGTACTTC
TRBJ1-1 NA TRBV4-2 once CASSPYVGSTEAFF TGTGCCAGCAGCCCATACGTAGGGTCCACTGAAGCTTTCTTT
TRBJ1-2 TRBD1 TRBV6-5 NA CASSYSKGSGGEGYTF TGTGCCAGCAGTTACTCGAAAGGTTCAGGGGGCGAAGGCTACACCTTC
TRBJ1-5 NA TRBV5-1 NA CASSLAGMVNQPQHF TGCGCCAGCAGCTTGGCAGGGATGGTGAATCAGCCCCAGCATTTT
TRBJ2-3 TRBD2 TRBV7-3 NA CASSSTLSGIGTDTQYF TGTGCCAGCAGCTCCACCCTAAGCGGGATCGGTACAGATACGCAGTATTTT
TRBJ2-1 TRBD2 TRBV5-4 medium-sized CASSFPGLAGLRSNNEQFF TGTGCCAGCAGCTTCCCGGGACTAGCGGGTCTACGATCTAACAATGAGCAGTTCTTC
TRBJ2-6 NA TRBV20-1 NA CSARDGNGVYGANVLTF TGCAGTGCTAGAGATGGCAATGGGGTTTATGGGGCCAACGTCCTGACTTTC
TRBJ2-3 NA TRBV11-3 NA CASSLDADTQYF TGTGCCAGCAGCTTGGATGCAGATACGCAGTATTTT
TRBJ2-1 NA TRBV7-2 few CASSFSSGSYNEQFF TGTGCTAGCAGCTTTTCCTCCGGGAGCTACAATGAGCAGTTCTTC
TRBJ2-3 NA TRBV27 NA CASSLSPEVVTDTQYF TGTGCCAGCAGTTTATCCCCGGAGGTGGTCACAGATACGCAGTATTTT
TRBJ1-1 TRBD1 TRBV6-2/TRBV6-3 few CASSFPQGANTEAFF TGTGCCAGCAGTTTCCCACAGGGGGCTAACACTGAAGCTTTCTTT
TRBJ1-5 NA TRBV28 few CASSTLMIMISNQPQHF TGTGCCAGCAGTACCCTAATGATCATGATTAGCAATCAGCCCCAGCATTTT
TRBJ2-3 NA TRBV20-1 NA CSVPDSTDTQYF TGCAGTGTTCCCGATAGCACAGATACGCAGTATTTT
TRBJ1-2 TRBD1 TRBV2 NA CASSATGVNYGYTF TGTGCCAGCAGCGCGACAGGGGTTAACTATGGCTACACCTTC
TRBJ1-2 NA TRBV3-1 few CASRQQGDYGYTF TGTGCCAGCAGACAACAGGGAGACTATGGCTACACCTTC
TRBJ2-1 NA TRBV30 NA CAWSPNRGNEQFF TGTGCCTGGAGCCCAAACCGAGGGAATGAGCAGTTCTTC
TRBJ1-2 NA TRBV27 NA CASSFLQGNYGYTF TGTGCCAGCAGTTTTCTGCAGGGGAACTATGGCTACACCTTC
TRBJ1-1 NA TRBV5-3 NA CARRGGKNTEAFF TGTGCCCGACGGGGGGGGAAGAACACTGAAGCTTTCTTT
TRBJ2-1 TRBD2 TRBV6-4 few CASSAWGGHNEQFF TGTGCCAGCAGTGCCTGGGGAGGGCATAATGAGCAGTTCTTC
TRBJ2-1 TRBD2 TRBV7-8 NA CASSLFRTSNEQFF TGTGCCAGCAGCTTATTCCGGACTAGCAATGAGCAGTTCTTC
TRBJ2-5 TRBD2 TRBV7-2 NA CATQNLGLAEETQYF TGTGCCACCCAGAACCTGGGACTAGCGGAAGAGACCCAGTACTTC
TRBJ2-7 TRBD2 TRBV12-3/TRBV12-4 NA CASNKGLAGTTYEQYF TGTGCCAGCAATAAGGGACTAGCGGGAACCACCTACGAGCAGTACTTC
TRBJ2-6 NA TRBV11-3 NA CASAAGANVLTF TGTGCCAGCGCGGCTGGGGCCAACGTCCTGACTTTC
TRBJ2-1 NA TRBV24-1 NA CATSKSGLTSYNEQFF TGTGCCACCAGTAAGTCAGGGCTCACCTCCTACAATGAGCAGTTCTTC
TRBJ1-2 NA TRBV30 NA CAWSATGMYF TGTGCCTGGAGTGCTACAGGGATGTACTTC
TRBJ2-3 NA TRBV10-3 once CAISETRVGQDTQYF TGTGCCATCAGTGAGACCCGGGTGGGTCAGGATACGCAGTATTTT
TRBJ1-2 NA TRBV19 NA CASSIRARGYGYTF TGTGCCAGTAGTATTCGGGCCAGAGGCTATGGCTACACCTTC
TRBJ2-5 NA TRBV28 NA CASSLLSRIQETQYF TGTGCCAGCAGTTTACTTTCGCGGATCCAAGAGACCCAGTACTTC
TRBJ2-1 TRBD2 TRBV5-1 NA CASSLSAAGGTHEQFF TGCGCCAGCAGCTTGTCGGCGGCGGGAGGAACGCATGAGCAGTTCTTC
TRBJ1-5 NA TRBV20-1 few CSARGGPSNQPQHF TGCAGTGCACGAGGGGGACCTAGCAATCAGCCCCAGCATTTT
TRBJ1-1 NA TRBV5-8 few CASSSVGKAFF TGTGCCAGCAGCTCCGTAGGGAAAGCTTTCTTT
TRBJ2-5 TRBD1 TRBV18 NA CASSPRTGGGETQYF TGTGCCAGCTCACCACGGACAGGGGGAGGAGAGACCCAGTACTTC
TRBJ2-6 NA TRBV7-2 NA CASSLEGTSGANVLTF TGTGCCAGCAGCTTAGAGGGGACCTCTGGGGCCAACGTCCTGACTTTC